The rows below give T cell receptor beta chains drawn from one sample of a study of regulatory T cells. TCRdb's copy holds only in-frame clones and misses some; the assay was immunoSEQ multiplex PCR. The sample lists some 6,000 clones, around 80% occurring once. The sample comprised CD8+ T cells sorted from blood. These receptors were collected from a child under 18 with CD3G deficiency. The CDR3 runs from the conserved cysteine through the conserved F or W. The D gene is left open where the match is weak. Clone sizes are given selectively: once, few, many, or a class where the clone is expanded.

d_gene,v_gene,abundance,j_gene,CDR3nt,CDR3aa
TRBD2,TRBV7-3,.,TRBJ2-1,TGTGCCAGCAGCTTAAACCGCGGGAGTACCTACAATGAGCAGTTCTTC,CASSLNRGSTYNEQFF
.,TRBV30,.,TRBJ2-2,TGTGCCTGGGAACAGGGTTGGAACACCGGGGAGCTGTTTTTT,CAWEQGWNTGELFF
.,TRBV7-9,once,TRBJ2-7,TGTGCCAGCAGCATATCAGGGTCAGGGGAGCAGTACTTC,CASSISGSGEQYF
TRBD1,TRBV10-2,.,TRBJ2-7,TGCGCCAGTGGACAGGGCAACGAGCAGTACTTC,CASGQGNEQYF
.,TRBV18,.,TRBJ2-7,TGTGCCAGCTCACCCAGGGGACTACCGGACTACGAGCAGTACTTC,CASSPRGLPDYEQYF
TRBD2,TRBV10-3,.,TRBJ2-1,TGTGCCATCAGTGACATAGGGCGGGAGAAGGGTGAGCAGTTCTTC,CAISDIGREKGEQFF
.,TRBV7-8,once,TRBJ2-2,TGTGCCAGCAGCTTAGTAAGGAGGAGTCGGTCCGGGGAGCTGTTTTTT,CASSLVRRSRSGELFF
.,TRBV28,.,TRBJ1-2,TGTGCCAGCAGTCTTACCCTGAACTATGGCTACACCTTC,CASSLTLNYGYTF
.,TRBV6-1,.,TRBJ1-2,TGTGCCAGCAGTGTTTTTAGGACAGCCAACTATGGCTACACCTTC,CASSVFRTANYGYTF
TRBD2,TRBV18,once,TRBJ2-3,TGTGCCAGCTCACCGACTAGCGGGGATACGCAGTATTTT,CASSPTSGDTQYF
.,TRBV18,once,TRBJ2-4,TGTGCCAGCTCACCACCGGACGGGAAGGGCATTCAGTACTTC,CASSPPDGKGIQYF
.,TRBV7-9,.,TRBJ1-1,TGTGCCAGCAGCTTATCACCGGGAACTGAAGCTTTCTTT,CASSLSPGTEAFF
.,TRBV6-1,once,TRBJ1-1,TGTGCCAGCAGTGAAGGGGCGCGGACCATGAACACTGAAGCTTTCTTT,CASSEGARTMNTEAFF
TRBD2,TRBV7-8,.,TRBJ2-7,TGTGCCAGCAGCATCACTAGCGGGAGCTCCTACGAGCAGTACTTC,CASSITSGSSYEQYF
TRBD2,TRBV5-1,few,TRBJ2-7,TGCGCCAGCAGGCTGGGAGGGCCTCCTAAGGACGAGCAGTACTTC,CASRLGGPPKDEQYF
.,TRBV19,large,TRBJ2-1,TGTGCCAGTAGTATAGATTTTAAGGGAGAGCAGTTCTTC,CASSIDFKGEQFF
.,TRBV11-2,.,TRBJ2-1,TGTGCCAGCAGCTTGTACGACAGTTCCAATGAGCAGTTCTTC,CASSLYDSSNEQFF